A selection of T cell receptor beta chains follows, all from one sample in a study of blood T cells in healthy people across ages. TCRdb itself ran the 5' RACE reads through MiXCR, one entry per CDR3 protein. The table records 800,000 to 950,000 distinct CDR3 sequences, roughly 40% of them present only once. Input material: blood. The source of these receptors is a man between 18 and 29 years old in good health. The CDR3 runs from the conserved cysteine through the conserved F or W. D genes are given only for firm matches. Clone size is given for some rows only: seen once, a few or many times, or a class if the clone is expanded.

D	V	J	size	length	CDR3	DNA
TRBD2	TRBV5-4	TRBJ2-1	NA	15	CASSSGLAGDSEQFF	TGTGCCAGCAGCTCGGGACTAGCGGGGGACAGTGAGCAGTTCTTC
TRBD1	TRBV12-3/TRBV12-4	TRBJ2-7	NA	13	CASNSDRGEEQYF	TGTGCCAGCAACTCGGACAGGGGTGAGGAGCAGTACTTC
TRBD1	TRBV12-3/TRBV12-4	TRBJ1-3	NA	17	CASRPTGQIFSGNTIYF	TGTGCCAGCAGGCCTACGGGACAGATTTTCTCTGGAAACACCATATATTTT
NA	TRBV7-9	TRBJ1-1	NA	15	CASSSQGYANTEAFF	TGTGCCAGCAGCTCACAGGGTTACGCGAACACTGAAGCTTTCTTT
TRBD2	TRBV5-4	TRBJ2-5	few	14	CATHLGTNQETQYF	TGTGCCACCCATCTCGGGACTAACCAAGAGACCCAGTACTTC
NA	TRBV6-5	TRBJ1-1	many	13	CASSWGANTEAFF	TGTGCCAGCAGTTGGGGCGCGAACACTGAAGCTTTCTTT
NA	TRBV7-2	TRBJ1-6	NA	16	CASSFLQGSYNSPHHF	TGTGCCAGCAGCTTTTTGCAGGGTTCCTATAATTCACCCCACCACTTT
TRBD2	TRBV7-9	TRBJ2-3	NA	15	CASSISGGSTDTQYF	TGTGCCAGCAGCATAAGCGGGGGGAGCACAGATACGCAGTATTTT
NA	TRBV12-3/TRBV12-4	TRBJ1-2	NA	12	CASSFTTGGYTF	TGTGCCAGCAGTTTTACTACCGGGGGCTACACCTTC
TRBD1	TRBV2	TRBJ1-1	many	14	CASRDTGAGTEAFF	TGTGCCAGCAGAGACACAGGGGCGGGGACTGAAGCTTTCTTT
NA	TRBV6-5	TRBJ2-5	NA	15	CASSYGPGRQETQYF	TGTGCCAGCAGTTACGGTCCGGGCCGCCAAGAGACCCAGTACTTC
NA	TRBV11-2	TRBJ2-1	few	15	CASSLFRGSYNEQFF	TGTGCCAGCAGCTTATTTCGGGGCTCCTACAATGAGCAGTTCTTC
TRBD1	TRBV2	TRBJ1-2	NA	14	CASIGQGGFDGYTF	TGTGCCAGCATCGGACAGGGGGGTTTTGATGGCTACACCTTC
NA	TRBV15	TRBJ1-4	NA	16	CATSRDRTTTNEKLFF	TGTGCCACCAGCAGAGATCGGACCACAACTAATGAAAAACTGTTTTTT
NA	TRBV4-2	TRBJ1-4	few	16	CASSQVYDREQEKLFF	TGTGCCAGCAGCCAAGTTTATGACCGGGAGCAGGAAAAACTGTTTTTT
NA	TRBV3-1	TRBJ2-7	NA	13	CASSQEGNNEQYF	TGTGCCAGCAGCCAAGAAGGGAACAATGAGCAGTACTTC
NA	TRBV12-3/TRBV12-4	TRBJ1-1	NA	13	CASVPGLGTEAFF	TGTGCCAGCGTGCCAGGGTTGGGCACTGAAGCTTTCTTT
NA	TRBV5-1	TRBJ2-2	NA	15	CASSLAGIGTGELFF	TGCGCCAGCAGCTTGGCCGGGATAGGCACCGGGGAGCTGTTTTTT
TRBD1	TRBV12-3/TRBV12-4	TRBJ2-7	NA	14	CASRRTGEGNEQYF	TGTGCCAGCAGGAGGACAGGGGAAGGCAATGAGCAGTACTTC
NA	TRBV10-2	TRBJ2-1	NA	15	CASSESGLVGNEQFF	TGCGCCAGCAGTGAGTCGGGGCTAGTTGGTAATGAGCAGTTCTTC
TRBD2	TRBV4-2	TRBJ2-7	many	14	CASSQGIAGGEQYF	TGTGCCAGCAGCCAAGGGATAGCGGGAGGCGAGCAGTACTTC
NA	TRBV12-3/TRBV12-4	TRBJ1-1	few	14	CASSLGGKIRRAFF	TGTGCCAGCAGTTTAGGGGGGAAGATACGTCGAGCTTTCTTT
TRBD1	TRBV20-1	TRBJ2-3	NA	16	CSARDPGQRYTDTQYF	TGCAGTGCTAGAGATCCGGGACAGAGATACACAGATACGCAGTATTTT
NA	TRBV24-1	TRBJ2-3	NA	13	CATSEANTDTQYF	TGTGCCACCAGTGAGGCGAACACAGATACGCAGTATTTT
NA	TRBV20-1	TRBJ2-1	NA	15	CSAPTRQEGGDEQFF	TGCAGTGCCCCAACCCGACAGGAAGGAGGTGATGAGCAGTTCTTC
NA	TRBV12-5	TRBJ2-5	few	11	CASGSRETQYF	TGTGCTAGTGGTTCCCGGGAGACCCAGTACTTC
NA	TRBV5-1	TRBJ1-1	few	14	CASSSDLLNTEAFF	TGCGCCAGCAGCTCGGACCTTCTCAACACTGAAGCTTTCTTT
NA	TRBV20-1	TRBJ2-2	NA	11	CSARESGELFF	TGCAGTGCTAGAGAGTCCGGGGAGCTGTTTTTT
NA	TRBV10-3	TRBJ2-1	many	11	CAIRASDEQFF	TGTGCCATCAGGGCCAGTGATGAGCAGTTCTTC
NA	TRBV11-1	TRBJ2-7	NA	14	CASSSGPEASEQYF	TGTGCCAGCAGCTCCGGGCCCGAGGCGAGCGAGCAGTACTTC